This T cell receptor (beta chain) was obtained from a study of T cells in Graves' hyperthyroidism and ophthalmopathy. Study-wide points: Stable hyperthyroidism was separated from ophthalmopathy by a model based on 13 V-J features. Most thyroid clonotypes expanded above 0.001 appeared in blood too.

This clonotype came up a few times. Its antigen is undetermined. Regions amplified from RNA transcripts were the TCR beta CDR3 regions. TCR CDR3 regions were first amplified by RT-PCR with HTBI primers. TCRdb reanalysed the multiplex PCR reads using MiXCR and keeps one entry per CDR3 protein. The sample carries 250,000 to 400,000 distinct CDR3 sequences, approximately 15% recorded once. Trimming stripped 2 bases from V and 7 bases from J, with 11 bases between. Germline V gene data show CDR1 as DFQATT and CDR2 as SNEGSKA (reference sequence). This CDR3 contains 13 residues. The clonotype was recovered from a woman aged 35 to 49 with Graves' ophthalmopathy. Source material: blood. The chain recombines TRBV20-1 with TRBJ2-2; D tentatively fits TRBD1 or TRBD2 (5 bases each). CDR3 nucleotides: TGCAGTGCTAGATTGGGGCGGGTCGGGGAGCTGTTTTTT. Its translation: CSARLGRVGELFF.